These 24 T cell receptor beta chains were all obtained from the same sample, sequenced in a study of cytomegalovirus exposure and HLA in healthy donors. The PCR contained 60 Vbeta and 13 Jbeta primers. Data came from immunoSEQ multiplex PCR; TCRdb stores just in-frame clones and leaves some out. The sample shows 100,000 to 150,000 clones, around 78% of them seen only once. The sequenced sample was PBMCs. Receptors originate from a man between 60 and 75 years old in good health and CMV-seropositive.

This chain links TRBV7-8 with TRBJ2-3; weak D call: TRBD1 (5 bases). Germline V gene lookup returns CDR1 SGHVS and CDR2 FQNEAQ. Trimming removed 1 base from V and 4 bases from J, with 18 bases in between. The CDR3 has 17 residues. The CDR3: CASSLEGGAGWADTQYF. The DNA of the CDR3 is TGTGCCAGCAGCTTAGAAGGTGGGGCAGGGTGGGCAGATACGCAGTATTTT.

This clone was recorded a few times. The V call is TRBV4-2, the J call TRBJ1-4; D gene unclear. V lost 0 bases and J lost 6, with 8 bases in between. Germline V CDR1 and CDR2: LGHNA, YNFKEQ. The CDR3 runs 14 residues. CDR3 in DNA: TGTGCCAGCAGCCAAGAGGTAGCGGATGAAAAACTGTTTTTT. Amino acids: CASSQEVADEKLFF.

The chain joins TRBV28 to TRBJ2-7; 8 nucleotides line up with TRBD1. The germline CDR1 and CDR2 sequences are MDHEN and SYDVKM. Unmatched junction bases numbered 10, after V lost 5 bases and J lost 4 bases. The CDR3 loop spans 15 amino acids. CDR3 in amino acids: CASSLIGQGLYEQYF. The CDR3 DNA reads TGTGCCAGCAGTCTCATAGGACAGGGTCTATACGAGCAGTACTTC.

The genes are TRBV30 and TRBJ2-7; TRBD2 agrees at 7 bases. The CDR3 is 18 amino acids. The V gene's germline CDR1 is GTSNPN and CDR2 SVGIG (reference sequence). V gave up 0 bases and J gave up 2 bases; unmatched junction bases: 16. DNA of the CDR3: TGTGCCTGGAGTGTAAGATTTAAGTGGCTAGCGGAAACCTACGAGCAGTACTTC. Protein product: CAWSVRFKWLAETYEQYF.

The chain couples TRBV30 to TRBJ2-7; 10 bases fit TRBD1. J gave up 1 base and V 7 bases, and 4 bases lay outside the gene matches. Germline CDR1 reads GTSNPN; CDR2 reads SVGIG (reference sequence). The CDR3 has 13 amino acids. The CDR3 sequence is CASPGQGSYEQYF. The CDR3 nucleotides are TGTGCCTCCCCGGGACAGGGGTCCTACGAGCAGTACTTC.

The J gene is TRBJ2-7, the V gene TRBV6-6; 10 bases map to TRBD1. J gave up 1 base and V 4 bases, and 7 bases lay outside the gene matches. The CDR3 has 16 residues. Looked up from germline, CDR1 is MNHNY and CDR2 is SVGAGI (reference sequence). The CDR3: CASSSTRTGGSYEQYF. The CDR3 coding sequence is TGTGCCAGCAGTTCCACCCGGACAGGGGGATCCTACGAGCAGTACTTC.

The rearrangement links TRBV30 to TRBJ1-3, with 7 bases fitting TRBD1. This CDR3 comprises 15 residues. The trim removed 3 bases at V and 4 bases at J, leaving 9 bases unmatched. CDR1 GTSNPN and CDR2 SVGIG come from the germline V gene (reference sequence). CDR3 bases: TGTGCCTGGAGCTTGACAGGGAAGCCCGGAAACACCATATATTTT. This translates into CAWSLTGKPGNTIYF. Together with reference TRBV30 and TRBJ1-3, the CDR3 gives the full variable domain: SQTIHQWPATLVQPVGSPLSLECTVEGTSNPNLYWYRQAAGRGLQLLFYSVGIGQISSEVPQNLSASRPQDRQFILSSKKLLLSDSGFYLCAWSLTGKPGNTIYFGEGSWLTVV.

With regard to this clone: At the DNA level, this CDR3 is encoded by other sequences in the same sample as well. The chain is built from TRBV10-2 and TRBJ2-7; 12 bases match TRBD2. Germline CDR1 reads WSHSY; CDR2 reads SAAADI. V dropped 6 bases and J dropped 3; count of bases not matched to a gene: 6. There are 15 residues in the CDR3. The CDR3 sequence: CASRLGLAGYYEQYF. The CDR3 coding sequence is TGCGCCAGCAGACTGGGACTAGCGGGTTACTACGAGCAGTACTTC.

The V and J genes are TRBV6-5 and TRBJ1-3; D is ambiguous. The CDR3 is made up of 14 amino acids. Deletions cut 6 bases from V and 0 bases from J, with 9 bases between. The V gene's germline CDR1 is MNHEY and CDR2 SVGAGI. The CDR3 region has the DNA TGTGCCAGCAGCGGACTGAGCTCTGGAAACACCATATATTTT. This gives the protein CASSGLSSGNTIYF.

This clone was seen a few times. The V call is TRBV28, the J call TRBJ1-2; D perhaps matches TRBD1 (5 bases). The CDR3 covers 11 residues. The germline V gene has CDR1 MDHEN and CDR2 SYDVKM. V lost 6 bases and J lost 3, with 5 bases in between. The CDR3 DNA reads TGTGCCAGCAGCAGGGACTATGGCTACACCTTC. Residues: CASSRDYGYTF.

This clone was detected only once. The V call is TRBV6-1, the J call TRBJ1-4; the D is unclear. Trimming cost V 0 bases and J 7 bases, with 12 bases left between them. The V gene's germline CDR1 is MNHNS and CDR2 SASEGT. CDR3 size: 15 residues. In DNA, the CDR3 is TGTGCCAGCAGTGAAGCTGGGGTAGGAGGTGAAAAACTGTTTTTT. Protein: CASSEAGVGGEKLFF.

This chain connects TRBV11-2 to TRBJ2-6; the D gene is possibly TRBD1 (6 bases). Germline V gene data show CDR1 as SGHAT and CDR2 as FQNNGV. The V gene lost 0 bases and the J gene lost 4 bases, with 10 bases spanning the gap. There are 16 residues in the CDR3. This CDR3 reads CASSLELGAGANVLTF. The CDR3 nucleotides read TGTGCCAGCAGCTTAGAATTGGGGGCCGGGGCCAACGTCCTGACTTTC.

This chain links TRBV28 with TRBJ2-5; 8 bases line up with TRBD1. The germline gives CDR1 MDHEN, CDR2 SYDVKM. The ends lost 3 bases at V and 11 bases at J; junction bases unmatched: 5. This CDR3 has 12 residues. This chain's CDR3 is CASSFGGQEQYF. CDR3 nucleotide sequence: TGTGCCAGCAGTTTTGGGGGACAGGAGCAGTACTTC.

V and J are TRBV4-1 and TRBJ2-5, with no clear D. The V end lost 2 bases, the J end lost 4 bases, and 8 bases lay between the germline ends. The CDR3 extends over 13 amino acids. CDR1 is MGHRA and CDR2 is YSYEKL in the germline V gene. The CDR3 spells CASSQLSGETQYF. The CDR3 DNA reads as TGCGCCAGCAGCCAACTTAGTGGAGAGACCCAGTACTTC.

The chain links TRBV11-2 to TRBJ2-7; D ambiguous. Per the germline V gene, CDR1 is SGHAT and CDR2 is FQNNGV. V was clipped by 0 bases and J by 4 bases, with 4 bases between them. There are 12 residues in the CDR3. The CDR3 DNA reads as TGTGCCAGCAGCTTAGACAGGTACGAGCAGTACTTC. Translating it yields CASSLDRYEQYF.

The CDR3 is CASRRSWPGDLRDYGYTF. As DNA, the CDR3 is TGCGCCAGTCGTCGCAGTTGGCCAGGGGACCTTCGGGACTATGGCTACACCTTC. The chain recombines TRBV10-1 with TRBJ1-2, with TRBD1 as a possible D gene (6 bases). Trimming stripped 9 bases from V and 3 bases from J, with 29 bases between. The CDR3 has 18 residues. Germline V gene lookup returns CDR1 WNHNN and CDR2 SYGVQD (reference sequence).

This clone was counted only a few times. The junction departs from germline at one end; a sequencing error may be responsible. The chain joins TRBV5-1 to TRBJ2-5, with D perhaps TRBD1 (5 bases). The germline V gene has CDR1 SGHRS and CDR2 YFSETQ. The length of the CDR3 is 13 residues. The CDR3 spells CASSPGFGETQYF. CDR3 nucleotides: TGTGCCAGCAGCCCAGGGTTCGGAGAGACCCAGTACTTC.

Here the CDR3 DNA reads TGCGCCAGCGGACCGACAGGGGGCGACGGGGAGCTGTTTTTT. It yields the protein CASGPTGGDGELFF. J is TRBJ2-2 and V is TRBV5-1, with TRBD1 matching 10 bases. The V gene's germline CDR1 is SGHRS and CDR2 YFSETQ. The CDR3 totals 14 residues. V was pared by 7 bases and J by 7 bases, with 7 bases of the junction left unmatched.

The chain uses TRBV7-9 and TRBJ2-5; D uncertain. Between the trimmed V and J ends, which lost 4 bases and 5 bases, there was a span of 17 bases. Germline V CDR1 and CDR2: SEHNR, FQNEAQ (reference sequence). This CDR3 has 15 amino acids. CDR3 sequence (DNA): TGTGCCAGCAGCTCCGGGTCCCCGCCCGGGGAGACCCAGTACTTC. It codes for CASSSGSPPGETQYF.

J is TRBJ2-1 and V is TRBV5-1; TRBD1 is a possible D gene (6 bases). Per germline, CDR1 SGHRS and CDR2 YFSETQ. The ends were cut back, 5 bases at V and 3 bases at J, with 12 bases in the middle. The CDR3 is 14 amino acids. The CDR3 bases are TGCGCCAGCAGGGAAAACAGGGACTACAATGAGCAGTTCTTC. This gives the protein CASRENRDYNEQFF.

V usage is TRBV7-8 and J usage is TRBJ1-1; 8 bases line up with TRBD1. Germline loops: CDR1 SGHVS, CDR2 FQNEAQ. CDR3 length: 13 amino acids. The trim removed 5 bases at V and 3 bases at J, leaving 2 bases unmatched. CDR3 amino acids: CASSTQGDTEAFF. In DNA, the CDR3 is TGTGCCAGCAGCACACAGGGGGACACTGAAGCTTTCTTT.

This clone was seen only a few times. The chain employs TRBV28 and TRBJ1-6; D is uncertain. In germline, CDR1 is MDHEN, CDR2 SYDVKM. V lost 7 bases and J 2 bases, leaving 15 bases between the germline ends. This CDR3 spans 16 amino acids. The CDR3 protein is CASIGVAEAYNSPLHF. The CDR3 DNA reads TGTGCCAGCATTGGGGTTGCGGAGGCCTATAATTCACCCCTCCACTTT.

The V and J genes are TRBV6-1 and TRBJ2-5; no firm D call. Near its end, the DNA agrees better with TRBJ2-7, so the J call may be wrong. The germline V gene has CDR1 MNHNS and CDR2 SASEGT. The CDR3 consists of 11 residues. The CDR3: CASSELGEQYF. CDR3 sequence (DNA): TGTGCCAGCAGTGAGTTGGGCGAGCAGTACTTC.

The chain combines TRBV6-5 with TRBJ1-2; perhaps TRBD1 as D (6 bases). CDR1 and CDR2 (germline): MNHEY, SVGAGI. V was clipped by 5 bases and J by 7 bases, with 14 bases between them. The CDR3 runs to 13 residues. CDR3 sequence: CASSTTGRGGYTF. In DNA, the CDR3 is TGTGCCAGCAGTACTACAGGGAGGGGTGGCTACACCTTC.